This TCR beta chain was found in a study of blood T cell repertoires in COVID-19. Original methodology: Estimation of nucleated cell counts was performed using reference gene primer amplification. Here immunoSEQ multiplex PCR was the method, and the copy in TCRdb shows in-frame clones only, minus some. The D gene and trimming were derived from the DNA, and the V and J assignments and clone size from that table. The sample carries about 150,000 clones, over 75% recorded once. Germline values: CDR1 SGHDT, CDR2 YYEEEE. The V and J ends lost 2 bases and 8 bases respectively, with 15 bases between them. The CDR3 length is 14 residues.

Sequencing was carried out using peripheral blood. The chain has TRBV5-6 and TRBJ2-3, with D possibly being TRBD1 (6 bases). The sequence came from a woman in her 40s with acute or convalescent COVID-19. The CDR3 is CASSLNRASGTQYF. The CDR3 DNA follows: TGTGCCAGCAGCTTAAACAGGGCCTCTGGTACGCAGTATTTT. Based on the CDR3 plus reference TRBV5-6 and TRBJ2-3, the full variable domain is DAGVTQSPTHLIKTRGQQVTLRCSPKSGHDTVSWYQQALGQGPQFIFQYYEEEERQRGNFPDRFSGHQFPNYSSELNVNALLLGDSALYLCASSLNRASGTQYFGPGTRLTVL.